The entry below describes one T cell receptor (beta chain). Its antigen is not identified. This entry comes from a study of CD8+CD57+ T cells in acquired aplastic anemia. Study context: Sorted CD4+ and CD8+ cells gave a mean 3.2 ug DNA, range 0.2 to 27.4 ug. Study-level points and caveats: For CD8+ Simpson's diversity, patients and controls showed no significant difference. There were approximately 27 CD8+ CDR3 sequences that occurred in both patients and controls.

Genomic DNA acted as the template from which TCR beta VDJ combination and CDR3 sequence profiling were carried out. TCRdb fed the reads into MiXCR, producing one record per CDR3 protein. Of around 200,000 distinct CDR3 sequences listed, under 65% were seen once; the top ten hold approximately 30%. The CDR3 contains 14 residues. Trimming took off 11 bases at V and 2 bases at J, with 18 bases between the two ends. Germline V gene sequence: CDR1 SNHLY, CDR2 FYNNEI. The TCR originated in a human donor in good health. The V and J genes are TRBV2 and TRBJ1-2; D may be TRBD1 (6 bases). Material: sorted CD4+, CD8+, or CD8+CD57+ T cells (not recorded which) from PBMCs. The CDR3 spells CASLGTGLNYGYTF. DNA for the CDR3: TGTGCCTCACTAGGAACAGGGCTAAACTATGGCTACACCTTC.